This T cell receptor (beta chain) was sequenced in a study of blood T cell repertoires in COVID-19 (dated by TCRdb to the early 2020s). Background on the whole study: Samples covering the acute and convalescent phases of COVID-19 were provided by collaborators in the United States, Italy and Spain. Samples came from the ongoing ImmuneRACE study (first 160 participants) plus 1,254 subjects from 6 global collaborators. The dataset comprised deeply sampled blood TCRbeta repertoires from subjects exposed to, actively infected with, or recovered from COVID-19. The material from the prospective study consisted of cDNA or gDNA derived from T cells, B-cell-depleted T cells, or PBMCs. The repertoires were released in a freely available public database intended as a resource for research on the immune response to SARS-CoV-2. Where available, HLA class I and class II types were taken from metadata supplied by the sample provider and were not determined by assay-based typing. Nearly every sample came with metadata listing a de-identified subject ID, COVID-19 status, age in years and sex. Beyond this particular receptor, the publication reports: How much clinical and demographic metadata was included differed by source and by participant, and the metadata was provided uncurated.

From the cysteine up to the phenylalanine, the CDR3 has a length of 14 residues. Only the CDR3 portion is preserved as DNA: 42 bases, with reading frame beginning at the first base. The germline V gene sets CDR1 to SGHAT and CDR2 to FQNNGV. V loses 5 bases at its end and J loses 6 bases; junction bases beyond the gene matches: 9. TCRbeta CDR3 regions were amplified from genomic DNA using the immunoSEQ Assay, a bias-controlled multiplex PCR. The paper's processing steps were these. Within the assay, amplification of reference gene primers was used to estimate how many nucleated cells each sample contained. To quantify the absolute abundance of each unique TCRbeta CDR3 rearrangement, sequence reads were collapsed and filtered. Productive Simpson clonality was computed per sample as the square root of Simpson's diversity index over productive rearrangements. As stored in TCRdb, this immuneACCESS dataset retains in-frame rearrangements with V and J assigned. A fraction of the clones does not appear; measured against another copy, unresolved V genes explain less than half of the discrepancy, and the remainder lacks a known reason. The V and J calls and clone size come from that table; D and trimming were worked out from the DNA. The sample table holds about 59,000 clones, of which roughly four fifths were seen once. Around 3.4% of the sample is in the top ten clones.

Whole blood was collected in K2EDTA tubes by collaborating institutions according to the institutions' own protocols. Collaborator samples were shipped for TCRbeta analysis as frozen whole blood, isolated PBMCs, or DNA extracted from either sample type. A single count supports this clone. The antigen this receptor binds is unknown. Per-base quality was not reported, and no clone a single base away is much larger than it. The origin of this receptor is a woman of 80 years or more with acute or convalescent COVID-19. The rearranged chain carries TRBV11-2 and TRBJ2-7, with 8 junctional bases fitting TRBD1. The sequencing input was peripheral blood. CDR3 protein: CASSPNRGLGEQYF. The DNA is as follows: TGTGCCAGCAGCCCTAACAGGGGGTTAGGCGAGCAGTACTTC.